A selection of T cell receptor beta chains follows, all from one sample in a study of control samples from healthy donors and cancer patients. Clones were read by immunoSEQ multiplex PCR, and TCRdb kept only the in-frame ones, dropping some. Of 80,000 to 100,000 clones listed, 70% to 90% were seen once; the top ten hold less than 15%. The specimen sequenced was blood. Receptors were obtained from a young man in good health. The CDR3 runs from the conserved cysteine through the conserved F or W. The order of the fields is J gene, V gene, CDR3 protein.

TRBJ2-1 | TRBV30 | CAWSDRTPPNEQFF
TRBJ2-3 | TRBV19 | CASSTDLGTSGSTDTQYF
TRBJ2-7 | TRBV10-2 | CASSESVGDGFGRLYF
TRBJ2-7 | TRBV15 | CATSRPDLGYEQYF
TRBJ1-1 | TRBV20-1 | CSASLGGGTEAFF
TRBJ1-6 | TRBV9 | CASSVGGGSPLHF
TRBJ2-5 | TRBV11-2 | CASSLGLRGGETQYF
TRBJ1-2 | TRBV7-2 | CASNMKTNRVNGYTF
TRBJ2-7 | TRBV11-2 | CASSLSGGTYEQYF
TRBJ1-2 | TRBV14 | CASSLGNYGYTF
TRBJ1-4 | TRBV28 | CASSRPTGKGPNEKLFF
TRBJ2-3 | TRBV7-2 | CASSISGSTDTQYF
TRBJ1-5 | TRBV12-2 | CASRLVSRAQGHDQPQHF
TRBJ2-5 | TRBV24-1 | CATSGGQGARETQYF
TRBJ1-3 | TRBV7-8 | CASSLGQGLNLPGNTIYF
TRBJ2-2 | TRBV7-6 | CASSLVSANTGELFF
TRBJ2-4 | TRBV27 | CASSLGRDKLAKNIQYF
TRBJ1-4 | TRBV5-4 | CASSRDSSNEKLFF
TRBJ2-2 | TRBV5-6 | CASRLAGVAAGELFF
TRBJ2-5 | TRBV3-1/TRBV3-2 | CASHENSGTRETQYF
TRBJ1-4 | TRBV28 | CASSLLGGRGQEKLFF
TRBJ2-1 | TRBV11-3 | CASSARGGSGNEQFF
TRBJ2-5 | TRBV3-1/TRBV3-2 | CASSQELVVRAETQYF